A selection of T cell receptor beta chains follows, all from one sample in a study of somatic mutations in cytotoxic T cells in rheumatoid arthritis. TCRdb's copy holds only in-frame clones and misses some; the assay was immunoSEQ multiplex PCR. This repertoire shows over 15,000 clones, about 81% found once; its top ten account for over 13%. Sequencing input: CD8+ T cells sorted from blood. All receptors come from an adult with rheumatoid arthritis. Each CDR3 is given with its conserved first and last residue. Fields, in order: V gene, clone size, J gene, D gene, CDR3 protein, CDR3 DNA. A D gene is named only where the DNA matches it firmly. Expanded clones get a size class; other rows say once, few or many, or leave the size out.

>TRBV4-1|.|TRBJ2-7|TRBD1
CASSQEKTGGAREQYF
TGCGCCAGCAGCCAAGAAAAGACAGGGGGTGCGAGGGAGCAGTACTTC
>TRBV11-3|.|TRBJ2-1|.
CASSSRDAGSYNEQFF
TGTGCCAGCAGCTCCCGGGACGCAGGCTCCTACAATGAGCAGTTCTTC
>TRBV5-1|.|TRBJ1-1|.
CASLGEVDTEAFF
TGCGCCAGTCTGGGGGAGGTGGACACTGAAGCTTTCTTT
>TRBV2|.|TRBJ2-7|.
CASSPVGDSDEQYF
TGTGCCAGCAGTCCAGTAGGGGACTCGGACGAGCAGTACTTC
>TRBV13|.|TRBJ2-1|TRBD2
CASSLVGSSGRGGNEQFF
TGTGCCAGCAGCTTAGTGGGCTCTAGCGGGAGGGGAGGGAATGAGCAGTTCTTC
>TRBV9|medium-sized|TRBJ1-1|.
CASSVGGMGGTEAFF
TGTGCCAGCAGCGTAGGGGGCATGGGGGGAACTGAAGCTTTCTTT
>TRBV7-9|.|TRBJ1-1|.
CASSLYGGPEAFF
TGTGCCAGCAGCTTATATGGGGGGCCTGAAGCTTTCTTT
>TRBV14|.|TRBJ2-2|.
CASSQDAPTGELFF
TGTGCCAGCAGCCAAGATGCTCCTACCGGGGAGCTGTTTTTT
>TRBV6-6|once|TRBJ2-1|TRBD2
CASSYSAGGRYEQFF
TGTGCCAGCAGTTACTCGGCGGGGGGGCGGTATGAGCAGTTCTTC
>TRBV19|.|TRBJ2-2|TRBD1
CASNLDRVHTGELFF
TGTGCCAGTAATCTAGACAGGGTTCACACCGGGGAGCTGTTTTTT
>TRBV1|.|TRBJ2-1|.
CTSSQDVWSRGLYNEQFF
TGCACCAGCAGCCAAGATGTTTGGTCCCGCGGGTTATACAATGAGCAGTTCTTC
>TRBV20-1|.|TRBJ2-7|.
CSARLGYEQYF
TGCAGTGCCCGCCTCGGTTACGAGCAGTACTTC
>TRBV7-9|.|TRBJ1-1|.
CASSRVYGGPTEAFF
TGTGCCAGCAGCCGCGTTTATGGAGGGCCCACTGAAGCTTTCTTT
>TRBV4-3|.|TRBJ2-1|.
CASSLWSSYNEQFF
TGCGCCAGCAGCCTTTGGAGCTCCTACAATGAGCAGTTCTTC
>TRBV5-1|.|TRBJ2-7|.
CASSLFPGGVYEQYF
TGCGCCAGCAGCCTCTTCCCGGGGGGCGTGTACGAGCAGTACTTC
>TRBV28|once|TRBJ2-7|TRBD2
CASRPGLAGGLSYEQYF
TGTGCCAGCAGGCCGGGACTAGCGGGGGGGCTCTCCTACGAGCAGTACTTC
>TRBV15|.|TRBJ2-2|TRBD1
CATRTGWTGELFF
TGTGCCACCCGGACAGGGTGGACCGGGGAGCTGTTTTTT
>TRBV11-2|.|TRBJ1-4|TRBD1
CATSVAGQGGEKLFF
TGTGCCACTAGCGTTGCCGGACAGGGTGGGGAAAAACTGTTTTTT
>TRBV29-1|.|TRBJ2-3|.
CSTRGRTSPGPSTDTQYF
TGCAGCACCCGGGGTCGGACAAGTCCGGGCCCTAGCACAGATACGCAGTATTTT
>TRBV19|.|TRBJ2-7|TRBD1
CASSMATGFSYEQYF
TGTGCCAGTAGTATGGCGACAGGGTTCTCCTACGAGCAGTACTTC
>TRBV6-5|.|TRBJ2-7|.
CASSPDRTYEQYF
TGTGCCAGCAGTCCGGACAGAACCTACGAGCAGTACTTC
>TRBV28|.|TRBJ1-6|.
CASSFLRGTYNSPLHF
TGTGCCAGCAGTTTCCTCAGGGGAACCTATAATTCACCCCTCCACTTT
>TRBV7-2|.|TRBJ2-1|.
CASSFLQISDEQFF
TGTGCCAGCAGCTTCCTGCAGATTTCGGATGAGCAGTTCTTC
>TRBV5-8|.|TRBJ1-2|.
CASSLLAGVGGYGYTF
TGTGCCAGCAGCTTGCTAGCCGGGGTTGGAGGGTATGGCTACACCTTC
>TRBV5-1|.|TRBJ2-1|TRBD2
CASRDGTSGRRRYEQFF
TGCGCCAGCAGGGACGGGACTAGCGGGAGGAGGAGATATGAGCAGTTCTTC
>TRBV7-8|.|TRBJ2-3|.
CASSLAGADTQYF
TGTGCCAGCAGCTTAGCAGGGGCGGATACGCAGTATTTT
>TRBV5-3|.|TRBJ2-5|.
CARKPPEVLYF
TGTGCCAGAAAGCCTCCTGAGGTACTATACTTC
>TRBV5-6|.|TRBJ1-2|.
CASSPLQGGYGGYTF
TGTGCCAGCAGCCCATTACAGGGTGGTTATGGTGGCTACACTTTC
>TRBV11-2|once|TRBJ1-3|.
CASSFWDTIYF
TGTGCCAGCAGCTTTTGGGACACCATATATTTT
>TRBV4-3|.|TRBJ2-7|.
CASSLNPDTRYYEQYF
TGCGCCAGCAGCCTCAACCCGGACACGAGATACTACGAGCAGTACTTC
>TRBV30|.|TRBJ2-7|TRBD2
CAWSLLAGANLYEQYF
TGTGCCTGGAGTCTTCTAGCGGGGGCCAATCTCTACGAGCAGTACTTC
>TRBV9|.|TRBJ2-6|.
CASSVTGANVLTF
TGTGCCAGCAGCGTGACTGGGGCCAACGTCCTGACTTTC
>TRBV4-2|once|TRBJ1-1|.
CASSRDGFTEAFF
TGTGCCAGCAGCCGCGATGGGTTCACTGAAGCTTTCTTT
>TRBV4-1|.|TRBJ2-1|TRBD2
CASSQAGSGTPYNEQFF
TGCGCCAGCAGCCAAGCCGGTAGCGGGACCCCCTACAATGAGCAGTTCTTC
>TRBV28|.|TRBJ2-1|.
CASSLVGASEQFF
TGTGCCAGCAGTTTAGTTGGGGCTAGTGAGCAGTTCTTC
>TRBV19|few|TRBJ2-2|.
CGGGSDTGELFF
TGTGGCGGGGGCTCAGACACCGGGGAGCTGTTTTTT
>TRBV28|once|TRBJ1-1|.
CASSSTVEAFF
TGTGCCAGCAGTTCGACAGTTGAAGCTTTCTTT
>TRBV11-2|once|TRBJ1-2|TRBD1
CASSLGTGDYGYTF
TGTGCCAGCAGCTTAGGGACAGGGGACTATGGCTACACCTTC
>TRBV9|.|TRBJ2-1|TRBD1
CASSARGNEQFF
TGTGCCAGCAGCGCCAGGGGGAATGAGCAGTTCTTC
>TRBV4-1|.|TRBJ1-1|.
CASSQVLGLGTEAFF
TGCGCCAGCAGCCAAGTTTTAGGTCTCGGCACTGAAGCTTTCTTT
>TRBV6-4|once|TRBJ2-5|TRBD2
CASSELAGGMETQYF
TGTGCCAGCAGTGAACTAGCGGGGGGGATGGAGACCCAGTACTTC
>TRBV27|.|TRBJ2-7|TRBD2
CASRGTRRVYEQYF
TGTGCCAGCAGGGGGACTAGGAGGGTCTACGAGCAGTACTTC
>TRBV7-8|.|TRBJ2-7|.
CASSLGAASVQYF
TGTGCCAGCAGCTTGGGGGCAGCTTCCGTGCAGTACTTC
>TRBV5-6|.|TRBJ2-7|TRBD1
CASRTGGSYEQYF
TGTGCCAGCAGAACAGGGGGTTCCTACGAGCAGTACTTC
>TRBV27|.|TRBJ2-7|.
CASSRTEPNYEQYF
TGTGCCAGCAGCCGGACAGAGCCAAATTACGAGCAGTACTTC
>TRBV5-5|.|TRBJ1-4|TRBD1
CASSFQGGGEKLFF
TGTGCCAGCAGCTTCCAGGGGGGGGGTGAAAAACTGTTTTTT
>TRBV5-4|.|TRBJ2-7|TRBD2
CASSLTSGPEQCF
TGTGCCAGCAGCTTGACTAGCGGGCCCGAGCAGTGCTTC
>TRBV4-1|.|TRBJ2-7|.
CASSLQGSYEQYF
TGCGCCAGCAGCCTACAGGGCAGCTACGAGCAGTACTTC
>TRBV28|.|TRBJ1-2|.
CASSLSGTSKSTF
TGTGCCAGCAGTTTATCCGGGACCTCCAAAAGCACCTTC
>TRBV7-2|.|TRBJ1-4|.
CASSASGMRGEKLFF
TGTGCCAGCAGCGCCTCCGGGATGAGGGGTGAAAAACTGTTTTTT
>TRBV15|.|TRBJ2-7|.
CATSRDLSGQGSSYEQYF
TGTGCCACCAGCAGAGATCTCTCCGGTCAAGGTTCCTCCTACGAGCAGTACTTC
>TRBV27|.|TRBJ1-6|.
CASTRDSSYNSPLHF
TGTGCCAGCACCCGTGATTCCTCCTATAATTCACCCCTCCACTTT
>TRBV7-9|.|TRBJ1-2|TRBD1
CASSSTGNYGYTF
TGTGCCAGCAGCTCGACAGGGAACTATGGCTACACCTTC